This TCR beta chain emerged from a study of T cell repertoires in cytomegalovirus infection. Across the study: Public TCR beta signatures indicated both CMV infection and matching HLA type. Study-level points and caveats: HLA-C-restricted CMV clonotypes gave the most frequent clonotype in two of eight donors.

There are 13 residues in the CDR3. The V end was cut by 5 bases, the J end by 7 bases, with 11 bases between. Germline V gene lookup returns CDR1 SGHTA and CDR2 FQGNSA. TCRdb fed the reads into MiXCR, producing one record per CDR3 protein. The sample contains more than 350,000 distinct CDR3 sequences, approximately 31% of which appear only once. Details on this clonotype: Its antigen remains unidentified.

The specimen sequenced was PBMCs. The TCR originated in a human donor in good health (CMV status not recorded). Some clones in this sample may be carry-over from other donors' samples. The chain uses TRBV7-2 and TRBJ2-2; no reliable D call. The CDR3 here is CASSLGLVGELFF. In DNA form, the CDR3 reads TGTGCCAGCAGCCTTGGCCTTGTCGGGGAGCTGTTTTTT.